This T cell receptor (beta chain) was sequenced during a study of graft-versus-host responses after intestinal transplantation. Whole-study findings and limits: Researchers found GvH clones in recipient marrow, and some showed up first in ileum or blood.

Sequencing was performed with immunoSEQ multiplex PCR; in TCRdb, only in-frame clones are kept and a portion is missing. The sample lists more than 45,000 clones; 90% to 95% were seen once. The V end was cut by 8 bases, the J end by 2 bases, with 16 bases between. Germline assignment: CDR1 KGHSH and CDR2 LQKENI. The CDR3 contains 14 residues. On this clone: Its antigen is not identified.

This TCR derives from a human patient who received an intestinal transplant, so some T cells may come from the graft donor. Sequencing used PBMCs, obtained 118 days after intestinal transplantation. The chain recombines TRBV18 with TRBJ2-7; D uncertain. CDR3 in amino acids: CASAEVLLTYEQYF. Written as DNA, the CDR3 is TGTGCCAGCGCAGAAGTCTTGTTAACCTACGAGCAGTACTTC.